This T cell receptor beta chain was obtained from a study of post-analysis software for immune sequencing data. Notes on the study in general: Five or six TRBV segments, TRBV5-6, TRBV5-1 and TRBV20-1 among them, were found more frequent in patients than controls.

The CDR3 length is 16 residues. The TCR beta cDNA libraries contained unique molecular identifiers. Using its own MiXCR run on the PCR reads, TCRdb lists one record per CDR3 protein. There are hundreds of thousands of distinct CDR3 sequences in the sample; approximately 60% occur only once, and about 11% lies in the top ten. In the case of this clonotype: Antigen unknown.

The source is a girl aged 2-9 years with multiple sclerosis. The chain couples TRBV12-3 or TRBV12-4 to TRBJ2-7; D call uncertain. Matching the DNA end better, TRBJ2-5 makes the J call doubtful. The sequencing input was blood. CDR3 sequence reads: CASSLETGRVEETQYF. In nucleotides, the CDR3 is TGTGCCAGCAGTTTAGAGACTGGTAGGGTGGAGGAGACCCAGTACTTC.